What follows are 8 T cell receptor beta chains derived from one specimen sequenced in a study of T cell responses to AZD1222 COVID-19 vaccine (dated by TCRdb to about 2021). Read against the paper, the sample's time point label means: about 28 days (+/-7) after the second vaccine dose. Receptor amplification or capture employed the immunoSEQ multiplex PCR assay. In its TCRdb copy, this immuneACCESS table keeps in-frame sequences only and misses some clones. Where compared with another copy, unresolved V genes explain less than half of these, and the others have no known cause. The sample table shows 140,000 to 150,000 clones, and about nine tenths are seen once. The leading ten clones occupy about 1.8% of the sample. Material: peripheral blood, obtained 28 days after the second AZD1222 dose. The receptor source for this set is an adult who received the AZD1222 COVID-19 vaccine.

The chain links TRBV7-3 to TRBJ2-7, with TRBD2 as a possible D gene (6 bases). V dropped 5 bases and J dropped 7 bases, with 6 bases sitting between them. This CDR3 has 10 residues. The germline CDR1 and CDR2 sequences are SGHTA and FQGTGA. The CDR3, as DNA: TGTGCCAGCAGCGGGAGGGAGCAGTACTTC. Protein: CASSGREQYF.

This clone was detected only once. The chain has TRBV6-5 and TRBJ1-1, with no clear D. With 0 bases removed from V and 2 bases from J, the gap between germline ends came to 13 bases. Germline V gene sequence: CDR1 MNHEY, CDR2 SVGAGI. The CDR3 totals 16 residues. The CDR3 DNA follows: TGTGCCAGCAGTTACTCGAGAATGGCAGAAAACACTGAAGCTTTCTTT. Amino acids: CASSYSRMAENTEAFF.

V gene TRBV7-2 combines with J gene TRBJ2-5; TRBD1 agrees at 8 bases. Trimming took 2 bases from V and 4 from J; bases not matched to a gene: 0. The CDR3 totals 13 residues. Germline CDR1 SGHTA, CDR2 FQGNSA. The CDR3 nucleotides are TGTGCCAGCAGCTTAACAGGGGGAGAGACCCAGTACTTC. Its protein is CASSLTGGETQYF.

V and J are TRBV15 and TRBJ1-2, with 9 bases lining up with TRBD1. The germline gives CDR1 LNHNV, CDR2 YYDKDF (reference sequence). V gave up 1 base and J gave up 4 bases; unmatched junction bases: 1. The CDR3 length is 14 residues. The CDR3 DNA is TGTGCCACCAGCAGAGGACAGGGGGGCTATGGCTACACCTTC. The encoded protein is CATSRGQGGYGYTF.

The CDR3 region is CASTKGGAVDTQYF. The CDR3 DNA follows: TGTGCCAGCACCAAGGGGGGGGCGGTAGATACGCAGTATTTT. The V gene is TRBV2, the J gene TRBJ2-3; the D gene is possibly TRBD2 (7 bases). The CDR3 is 14 residues long. Trimming cost V 7 bases and J 5 bases, with 16 bases left between them. Looked up from germline, CDR1 is SNHLY and CDR2 is FYNNEI.

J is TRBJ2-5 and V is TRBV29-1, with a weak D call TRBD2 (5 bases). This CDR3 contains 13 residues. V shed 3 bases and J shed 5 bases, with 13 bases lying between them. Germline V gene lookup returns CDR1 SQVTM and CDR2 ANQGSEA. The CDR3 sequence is CSVDGGIGETQYF. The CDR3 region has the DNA TGCAGCGTTGATGGAGGTATCGGGGAGACCCAGTACTTC.

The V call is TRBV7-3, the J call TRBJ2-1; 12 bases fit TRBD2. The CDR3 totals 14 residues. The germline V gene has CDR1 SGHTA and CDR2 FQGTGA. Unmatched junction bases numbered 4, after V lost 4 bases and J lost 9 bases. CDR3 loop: CASSSLAGGPEQFF. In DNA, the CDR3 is TGTGCCAGCAGCTCACTAGCGGGGGGCCCTGAGCAGTTCTTC.

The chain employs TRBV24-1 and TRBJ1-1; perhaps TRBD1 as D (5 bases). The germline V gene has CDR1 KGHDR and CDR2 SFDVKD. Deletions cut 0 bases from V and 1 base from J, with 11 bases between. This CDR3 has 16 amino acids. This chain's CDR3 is CATSDLGTFPNTEAFF. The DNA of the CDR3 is TGTGCCACCAGTGATTTGGGGACTTTTCCGAACACTGAAGCTTTCTTT.